This TCR beta chain was documented in a study of T-cell memory formation after mild COVID-19. Looking at the study overall: The TCR clusters were mostly specific to one donor. Study-wide results and limits: Clones shrinking between day 15 and 85 showed a balanced CD4/CD8 split, and those that grew later tilted toward CD4+. Whether day 37 second-wave clones are SARS-CoV-2-specific was not confirmed.

TCR alpha and TCR beta cDNA libraries with sample barcodes and UMIs came from 5'RACE using constant-segment primers. TCRdb ran MiXCR on the 5' RACE reads and lists one entry per CDR3 protein. The data show roughly 450,000 distinct CDR3 sequences, with 15% to 20% seen just once and approximately 13% held by the top ten. Trimming removed 6 bases from V and 2 bases from J, with 22 bases in between. Germline CDR1 and CDR2: MNHEY and SVGAGI. The CDR3 consists of 17 residues. Note on this clonotype: As yet, its antigen is unknown.

The chain is built from TRBV6-5 and TRBJ2-5, with a tentative D call TRBD1 (5 bases). The receptor was isolated from an adult woman who had mild COVID-19 (a few samples of this study predate the infection). Cell type and time point are not known. Material for sequencing was PBMCs or a T cell subset sorted from them (not recorded which). The CDR3 loop is CASSRGAGKEGQETQYF. The CDR3 coding sequence is TGTGCCAGCAGCCGCGGTGCAGGGAAAGAAGGACAAGAGACCCAGTACTTC.